Listed here are 31 T cell receptor beta chains from one sample, sequenced in a study of blood T cells in healthy people across ages. With a J-beta primer mix and a sample-barcoded 5' primer, a second PCR ran roughly 6 to 11 cycles. TCRdb re-called the 5' RACE reads with MiXCR, one entry per CDR3 protein. Seen here are some 1.5 million distinct CDR3 sequences, roughly 30% observed once, and the top ten hold roughly 8%. Sequencing input: blood. These receptor sequences come from a woman aged 25 to 39 in good health.

This chain joins TRBV27 and TRBJ1-2; 8 bases map to TRBD1. Trimming took 1 base from V and 5 from J; bases not matched to a gene: 6. The CDR3 length is 15 residues. Germline lookup yields CDR1 MNHEY and CDR2 SMNVEV (reference sequence). The chain's CDR3 is CASSLYGDRTYGYTF. CDR3 nucleotides: TGTGCCAGCAGTTTATATGGGGACAGGACATATGGCTACACCTTC.

This clonotype was counted many times. CDR3 loop: CSVEGGENGYTF. The CDR3 coding sequence is TGCAGCGTTGAGGGGGGGGAGAATGGCTACACCTTC. The gene calls are TRBV29-1 and TRBJ1-2; a possible D gene is TRBD1 (5 bases). Between the trimmed V and J ends, which lost 3 bases and 6 bases, there was a span of 11 bases. This CDR3 spans 12 amino acids. Germline-derived CDR1 and CDR2 are SQVTM and ANQGSEA.

The chain links TRBV5-1 to TRBJ1-2; D perhaps matches TRBD1 (6 bases). Germline CDR1 is SGHRS and CDR2 is YFSETQ. This CDR3 has 14 residues. V was clipped by 3 bases and J by 5 bases, with 14 bases between them. CDR3 DNA sequence: TGCGCCAGCAGCTCCGGACAGCTGAAGTATGGCTACACCTTC. This translates into CASSSGQLKYGYTF. Full variable domain (rest looked up from reference TRBV5-1 and TRBJ1-2): KAGVTQTPRYLIKTRGQQVTLSCSPISGHRSVSWYQQTPGQGLQFLFEYFSETQRNKGNFPGRFSGRQFSNSRSEMNVSTLELGDSALYLCASSSGQLKYGYTFGSGTRLTVV.

Worth noting for this clonotype: A much larger clone differs from this one at a single base, so this may be a read error. The V call is TRBV5-1, the J call TRBJ2-7, with 7 bases aligning to TRBD2. CDR1 and CDR2 from the germline V gene are SGHRS and YFSETQ. V trimming: 4 bases; J trimming: 7 bases; junction bases outside the gene matches: 17. This CDR3 comprises 16 residues. This CDR3 is CASSERGGPIRNEQYF. The CDR3 bases are TGCGCCAGCAGCGAAAGGGGAGGGCCGATAAGAAATGAGCAGTACTTC.

Many counts were recorded for this clonotype. The chain joins TRBV10-2 to TRBJ2-7; D gene unclear. Trimming stripped 8 bases from V and 0 bases from J, with 11 bases between. CDR1 WSHSY and CDR2 SAAADI come from the germline V gene. The CDR3 length is 13 residues. The CDR3 loop reads CASLGGDSYEQYF. The CDR3, as DNA: TGCGCCAGCCTGGGTGGAGACTCCTACGAGCAGTACTTC.

This chain connects TRBV20-1 to TRBJ2-6; D is unclear. The V end lost 3 bases, the J end lost 4 bases, and 10 bases lay between the germline ends. This CDR3 region has 14 residues. Per the germline V gene, CDR1 is DFQATT and CDR2 is SNEGSKA (reference sequence). CDR3 protein: CSASRGVGANVLTF. In DNA form, the CDR3 reads TGCAGTGCTAGTCGTGGTGTAGGGGCCAACGTCCTGACTTTC.

The chain is built from TRBV10-1 and TRBJ1-5; no clear D gene. V was trimmed by 5 bases and J by 5 bases, leaving 10 bases between them. CDR3 length equals 13 residues. Germline V gene sequence: CDR1 WNHNN, CDR2 SYGVQD (reference sequence). The CDR3 reads CASSIGADQPQHF. For the CDR3, the DNA is TGCGCCAGCAGTATAGGTGCCGATCAGCCCCAGCATTTT.

This clonotype has a single count. The V call is TRBV29-1, the J call TRBJ1-1, with D possibly matching TRBD1 (5 bases). Germline values: CDR1 SQVTM, CDR2 ANQGSEA. V lost 2 bases, J lost 6 bases, and 13 bases lay in between. This CDR3 comprises 13 residues. The CDR3 DNA follows: TGCAGCGTTGAACGGCGGACAAACGCTGAAGCTTTCTTT. As protein: CSVERRTNAEAFF.

The table lists this clonotype with a few counts. V and J are TRBV28 and TRBJ1-4; D might be TRBD1 (5 bases). V was trimmed by 3 bases and J by 6 bases, leaving 14 bases between them. CDR1 is MDHEN, CDR2 SYDVKM, per germline. The CDR3 spans 15 residues. For the CDR3, the DNA is TGTGCCAGCAGTTTGTTGGGGGGAGAGGATGAAAAACTGTTTTTT. Protein: CASSLLGGEDEKLFF.

This clonotype came up a few times. CDR3 bases: TGTGCCAGCAGTAGCCCGGGACAGACCTATGGCTACACCTTC. Its translation is CASSSPGQTYGYTF. The chain recombines TRBV25-1 with TRBJ1-2; the match to TRBD1 covers 7 bases. Trimming cost V 5 bases and J 4 bases; bases outside gene matches: 7. Per the germline V gene, CDR1 is MGHDK and CDR2 is SYGVNS. This CDR3 has 14 amino acids.

This chain joins TRBV12-3 or TRBV12-4 and TRBJ2-1, with TRBD2 identical over 12 bases. This CDR3 has 15 residues. J lost 6 bases, V lost 6 bases, and 6 bases had no gene match. CDR3 DNA: TGTGCCAGCAGAATGGGACTAGCGGGTGTCAATGAGCAGTTCTTC. Amino acid sequence: CASRMGLAGVNEQFF.

The chain combines TRBV7-9 with TRBJ1-5; D not certain. The length of the CDR3 is 14 residues. The germline CDR1 and CDR2 sequences are SEHNR and FQNEAQ (reference sequence). Trimming cost V 2 bases and J 5 bases, with 10 bases left between them. CDR3 nucleotides: TGTGCCAGCAGCTTATCCGAATATCATCAGCCCCAGCATTTT. It translates to CASSLSEYHQPQHF. The variable domain in full, completed from reference TRBV7-9 and TRBJ1-5, reads DTGVSQNPRHKITKRGQNVTFRCDPISEHNRLYWYRQTLGQGPEFLTYFQNEAQLEKSRLLSDRFSAERPKGSFSTLEIQRTEQGDSAMYLCASSLSEYHQPQHFGDGTRLSIL.

This rearrangement joins TRBV12-5 to TRBJ1-2; D is ambiguous. Deletions cut 3 bases from V and 2 bases from J, with 7 bases between. In germline, CDR1 is LGHNT, CDR2 FRNRAP. CDR3 length equals 13 residues. The CDR3 reads CASGLARNYGYTF. CDR3 DNA: TGTGCTAGTGGTTTAGCTAGGAACTATGGCTACACCTTC. Together with reference TRBV12-5 and TRBJ1-2, the CDR3 gives the full variable domain: DARVTQTPRHKVTEMGQEVTMRCQPILGHNTVFWYRQTMMQGLELLAYFRNRAPLDDSGMPKDRFSAEMPDATLATLKIQPSEPRDSAVYFCASGLARNYGYTFGSGTRLTVV.

Comment on this clonotype: Just one base apart from a much larger clone, this may be a read error. J is TRBJ2-2 and V is TRBV7-9, with TRBD2 as a possible D gene (5 bases). CDR3 size: 12 residues. From germline, CDR1 is SEHNR and CDR2 FQNEAQ (reference sequence). Written as DNA, the CDR3 is TGTGCCAGCAGCCCCTCAGTCGGGGAGCGGTTTTTT. Amino acids: CASSPSVGERFF.

The chain joins TRBV20-1 to TRBJ2-7, with TRBD1 identical over 10 bases. With V trimmed by 1 base and J by 2 bases, 5 bases remained unmatched. This CDR3 has 15 amino acids. The germline gives CDR1 DFQATT, CDR2 SNEGSKA (reference sequence). This CDR3 reads CSARVAGTGAYEQYF. The CDR3 DNA reads as TGCAGTGCTAGAGTGGCCGGGACAGGGGCCTACGAGCAGTACTTC.

There are many counts of this clonotype. The CDR3 protein is CSARTKEGASYEQYF. Written as DNA, the CDR3 is TGCAGTGCTAGAACCAAGGAGGGCGCATCCTACGAGCAGTACTTC. V is TRBV20-1 and J is TRBJ2-7; D might be TRBD2 (6 bases). Germline V gives CDR1 DFQATT, CDR2 SNEGSKA (reference sequence). V was clipped by 2 bases and J by 1 base, with 15 bases between them. CDR3 length: 15 amino acids.

The V call is TRBV29-1, the J call TRBJ2-1; D remains ambiguous. Germline V CDR1 and CDR2: SQVTM, ANQGSEA. The CDR3 has 14 residues. V lost 3 bases and J 6 bases, leaving 15 bases between the germline ends. CDR3 nucleotide sequence: TGCAGCGTTGACCCAGATACTCCTTCCAATGAGCAGTTCTTC. Amino acids: CSVDPDTPSNEQFF.

V usage is TRBV5-1 and J usage is TRBJ2-3, with a tentative D call TRBD2 (5 bases). CDR3 length: 15 residues. The V end was cut by 0 bases, the J end by 6 bases, with 14 bases between. The V gene's germline CDR1 is SGHRS and CDR2 YFSETQ. This CDR3 is CASSLGPRTGDTQYF. The CDR3, as DNA: TGCGCCAGCAGCTTGGGACCCCGGACGGGGGATACGCAGTATTTT.

The CDR3 region is CASSFLTSGNTDTQYF. The CDR3 DNA reads as TGCGCCAGCAGCTTCTTGACTAGCGGGAACACAGATACGCAGTATTTT. The rearrangement links TRBV5-1 to TRBJ2-3; TRBD2 matches at 11 bases. The CDR3 contains 16 residues. V shed 2 bases and J 2 bases; nucleotides not matched to a gene: 4. Germline CDR1 SGHRS, CDR2 YFSETQ.

V gene TRBV24-1 combines with J gene TRBJ2-5; unclear D gene. V lost 7 bases, J lost 1 base, and 12 bases lay in between. Germline V lookup: CDR1 KGHDR, CDR2 SFDVKD. CDR3 length equals 14 residues. CDR3 nucleotide sequence: TGTGCCACCAGGGCGGCGGAGACCCAAGAGACCCAGTACTTC. Protein: CATRAAETQETQYF.

Comments on this clonotype: A read error may account for a junction end that differs from germline. This chain connects TRBV12-3 or TRBV12-4 to TRBJ2-5; 7 bases are shared with TRBD2. This CDR3 has 13 residues. DNA of the CDR3: TGTGTCAGCAGCCGGACTAGTCAAGAGACCCAGTACTTC. It specifies CVSSRTSQETQYF.

As regards this clonotype: A read error likely explains this, since a far larger clone differs by one base. The V and J genes are TRBV7-9 and TRBJ1-5; no clear D gene. CDR1 and CDR2 from the germline V gene are SEHNR and FQNEAQ (reference sequence). V lost 5 bases, J lost 3 bases, and 11 bases lay in between. The CDR3 is 14 amino acids. The CDR3 nucleotides are TGTGCCAGCAGCCGGGGAGGCGACAATCAGCCCCAGCATTTT. As protein: CASSRGGDNQPQHF.

This clonotype showed up just a few times. The genes are TRBV20-1 and TRBJ2-7, with D possibly being TRBD1 or TRBD2 (5 bases each). V was clipped by 6 bases and J by 5 bases, with 20 bases between them. The germline V gene encodes CDR1 DFQATT and CDR2 SNEGSKA (reference sequence). This CDR3 is 14 amino acids long. The CDR3 DNA reads TGCAGTGCACCACCGGGACCCCGTGGCGACGAGCAGTACTTC. Translation gives CSAPPGPRGDEQYF.

Comment on this clonotype: A much larger clonotype is one base distant, so this may be a read error. The V call is TRBV5-5, the J call TRBJ2-7; TRBD2 matches at 10 bases. The CDR3 runs 15 residues. The junction had 11 bases not matched to a gene; V was cut back by 4 bases and J by 7 bases. The germline V gene encodes CDR1 SGHKS and CDR2 YYEKEE (reference sequence). The CDR3 region has the DNA TGTGCCAGCAGCGCTACTAGCGGGGCATACAATGAGCAGTACTTC. This gives the protein CASSATSGAYNEQYF.

This clonotype was seen more than once but under ten times. The rearrangement joins TRBV5-1 to TRBJ2-2; TRBD1 matches 9 bases. The CDR3 sequence is 17 residues long. Unmatched junction bases numbered 9, after V lost 1 base and J lost 5 bases. Germline V gene data show CDR1 as SGHRS and CDR2 as YFSETQ. CDR3 nucleotides: TGCGCCAGCAGCTTGACCGCCGGGACAGGGAGGACCGGGGAGCTGTTTTTT. Translated: CASSLTAGTGRTGELFF.

Note on this clonotype: Since a much larger clone is just one base distant, this may be a read error. V and J are TRBV4-2 and TRBJ2-3; 7 nucleotides line up with TRBD2. Germline V CDR1 and CDR2: LGHNA, YNFKEQ. The CDR3 is made up of 16 amino acids. In nucleotides, the CDR3 is TGTGCCAACAGCCAGTCACTAGCGACTAGCACAGATACGCAGTATTTT. It translates to CANSQSLATSTDTQYF.

The chain uses TRBV6-5 and TRBJ1-2, with 7 bases aligning to TRBD1. Germline CDR1 reads MNHEY; CDR2 reads SVGAGI. The CDR3 has 13 amino acids. Trimming at V came to 7 bases and at J to 8 bases, leaving 10 bases not matched to a gene. CDR3: CASTPDRVEGYTF. The DNA of the CDR3 is TGTGCCAGCACACCTGACAGGGTAGAGGGCTACACCTTC.

Comment on this clonotype: A read error is possible here, since a much larger clone lies one base away. The rearrangement joins TRBV4-1 to TRBJ1-2, with D unresolved. CDR1 and CDR2 from the germline V gene are MGHRA and YSYEKL. The CDR3 contains 15 residues. V lost 1 base, J lost 8 bases, and 17 bases lay in between. This CDR3 is CASSQGPRKHDGYTF. CDR3 DNA sequence: TGCGCCAGCAGCCAAGGACCAAGGAAACATGACGGCTACACCTTC.

This clonotype came up a few times. V and J are TRBV5-1 and TRBJ2-7, with 14 bases fitting TRBD2. With V trimmed by 3 bases and J by 6 bases, 5 bases remained unmatched. Per the germline V gene, CDR1 is SGHRS and CDR2 is YFSETQ. CDR3 length: 15 amino acids. The CDR3 region has the DNA TGCGCCAGCAGCTCCGAGACTAGCGGGGGGGCCGAGCAGTACTTC. It specifies CASSSETSGGAEQYF.

A few counts support this clonotype. A much larger clone lies a single base off, so this may be a read error. The rearrangement links TRBV12-3 or TRBV12-4 to TRBJ2-1, with TRBD2 matching 12 bases. The CDR3 length is 16 residues. The trim removed 5 bases at V and 2 bases at J, leaving 4 bases unmatched. CDR3 sequence (DNA): TGTGCCAGCAGTCGCGGGACTAGCGGGCCCTACAATGAGCAGTTCTTC. It is translated as CASSRGTSGPYNEQFF.

There are a few counts of this clonotype. This sequence joins TRBV20-1 and TRBJ1-4; no clear D gene. Trimming left V 2 bases short and J 7 bases short, with 17 bases between. CDR3 length: 15 residues. Germline V gene data show CDR1 as DFQATT and CDR2 as SNEGSKA (reference sequence). In nucleotides, the CDR3 is TGCAGTGCTAGACTACTCGACCTGTCGACTGAAAAACTGTTTTTT. Protein product: CSARLLDLSTEKLFF.